The 31 T cell receptor beta chains presented below share a single source sample, sequenced in a study of tumor-infiltrating lymphocytes in primary liver carcinoma. Germline DNA was also extracted, and blood RNA was taken from unsorted whole blood. Researchers generated TCR beta cDNA from around 510 ng of total RNA, relying on a constant-region primer. TCR beta libraries came from three nested multiplex PCR rounds using slightly modified ARM-PCR. Rounds one and two of PCR, each of about 10 cycles, were primed with TRBV1-TRBV30 forward primers and a C-beta reverse primer. In TCRdb, the multiplex PCR reads were re-called with MiXCR into one record per CDR3 protein. The sample consists of about 200,000 distinct CDR3 sequences, roughly 61% of them appearing once. The sequenced sample consisted of peripheral blood. Source of these receptors: a woman aged 55-69 years with primary liver carcinoma and hepatitis B virus infection.

This clonotype was observed at least ten times. The CDR3 DNA reads as TGTGCCAGCAGCTTAGTGCAGGGAGTTAACTACGAGCAGTACTTC. Protein: CASSLVQGVNYEQYF. The J gene is TRBJ2-7, the V gene TRBV11-3, with D perhaps TRBD1 or TRBD2 (5 bases each). CDR3 length: 15 residues. Germline V lookup: CDR1 SGHNT, CDR2 YENEEA. Deletions cut 1 base from V and 3 bases from J, with 13 bases between. The whole variable domain, remainder taken from reference TRBV11-3 and TRBJ2-7, is EAGVVQSPRYKIIEKKQPVAFWCNPISGHNTLYWYLQNLGQGPELLIRYENEEAVDDSQLPKDRFSAERLKGVDSTLKIQPAELGDSAVYLCASSLVQGVNYEQYFGPGTRLTVT.

This clonotype was seen just once. The gene calls are TRBV6-6 and TRBJ2-3; D is ambiguous. The CDR3 length is 14 residues. Trimming took 8 bases from V and 0 from J, leaving 12 bases between them. Looked up from germline, CDR1 is MNHNY and CDR2 is SVGAGI (reference sequence). The CDR3 DNA follows: TGTGCCAGCGGTTCCGAGAGAAGCACAGATACGCAGTATTTT. The encoded protein is CASGSERSTDTQYF.

Remarks on this clonotype: Sequence at one end of the junction differs from germline and may be a read error. The chain is built from TRBV30 and TRBJ1-1; perhaps TRBD1 as D (6 bases). This CDR3 contains 11 residues. CDR1 is GTSNPN, CDR2 SVGIG, per germline (reference sequence). CDR3 in DNA: TGTGCCTGGAGCAGAGGGGGAGGTACAGCCTTT. This translates into CAWSRGGGTAF.

The chain carries TRBV7-9 and TRBJ2-1; no clear D. Germline CDR1 SEHNR, CDR2 FQNEAQ (reference sequence). This CDR3 is built from 14 residues. V gave up 0 bases and J gave up 8 bases, with 11 bases separating them. CDR3 protein: CASSLAGSFYEQFF. Here the CDR3 DNA reads TGTGCCAGCAGCTTAGCAGGCAGTTTCTATGAGCAGTTCTTC.

This clonotype was seen just once. The germline gene is not matched at one end of the junction; a read error may be the cause. J is TRBJ1-5 and V is TRBV4-1; D is possibly TRBD1 (5 bases). Looked up from germline, CDR1 is MGHRA and CDR2 is YSYEKL. This CDR3 is built from 14 residues. The CDR3 sequence: CACSQAPQDQPQHF. As DNA, the CDR3 is TGTGCCTGCAGCCAAGCCCCACAGGATCAGCCCCAGCATTTT.

This clonotype was observed a handful of times. Since the CDR3 does not end with the conserved phenylalanine or tryptophan, this likely comes from a read error. The V gene is TRBV4-1, the J gene TRBJ2-3, with TRBD2 matching 7 bases. The ends lost 8 bases at V and 8 bases at J; junction bases unmatched: 13. The CDR3 sequence is 14 residues long. Germline CDR1 and CDR2: MGHRA and YSYEKL. As DNA, the CDR3 is TGCGCCAGCGGCCTGGGAGGGCTTGAGGGTACGCAGTATATT. Translation gives CASGLGGLEGTQYI.

There are many counts of this clonotype. The chain carries TRBV12-5 and TRBJ2-3; 13 nucleotides match TRBD2. Germline V gives CDR1 LGHNT, CDR2 FRNRAP. Germline trimming cut 1 base from V and 2 bases from J; bases unmatched to any gene: 9. The CDR3 sequence is 19 residues long. CDR3 coding DNA: TGTGCTAGTGGTTTGGCACAGACTAGCGGGAGGCTCCACACAGATACGCAGTATTTT. Amino acids: CASGLAQTSGRLHTDTQYF.

The sample holds a few counts of this clonotype. At one end the junction does not follow the germline gene, possibly because of a read error. V and J are TRBV6-1 and TRBJ2-7, with 7 positions matching TRBD2. Germline lookup yields CDR1 MNHNS and CDR2 SASEGT. This CDR3 spans 15 amino acids. CDR3 residues: CGSSVGAGSEYEQYF. The DNA of the CDR3 is TGTGGCAGCAGCGTCGGAGCGGGATCAGAGTACGAGCAGTACTTC.

This chain joins TRBV19 and TRBJ1-5; D unclear. Trimming left V 2 bases short and J 1 base short, with 0 bases between. This CDR3 is 12 amino acids long. CDR1 and CDR2 (germline): LNHDA, SQIVND (reference sequence). The CDR3 here is CASSISNQPQHF. The CDR3 coding sequence is TGTGCCAGTAGTATAAGCAATCAGCCCCAGCATTTT.

V gene TRBV29-1 combines with J gene TRBJ1-1; D uncertain. CDR1 is SQVTM and CDR2 is ANQGSEA in the germline V gene. Trimming left V 8 bases short and J 6 bases short, with 19 bases between. The CDR3 is 13 residues long. The DNA for the CDR3 is TGCAGCATTTATGAGTCAGCGGCGGCTGAAGCTTTCTTT. Protein product: CSIYESAAAEAFF.

For this clonotype: This may come from a read error, since a much larger clone is one base off. This chain uses TRBV4-1 with TRBJ1-2; possible D gene TRBD1, 6 bases. This CDR3 contains 16 residues. Germline V gene data show CDR1 as MGHRA and CDR2 as YSYEKL. V gave up 7 bases and J gave up 6 bases, with 24 bases separating them. The CDR3 DNA is TGCGCCAGCAATCCGACCGACAGGTTCGGAACAAATGGCTACACCTTC. As protein: CASNPTDRFGTNGYTF.

As to this clonotype: Being one base from a much bigger clone, this may be a read error. This chain links TRBV6-5 with TRBJ1-2; 9 bases map to TRBD1. CDR1 and CDR2 (germline): MNHEY, SVGAGI. The CDR3 runs to 16 residues. CDR3 nucleotide sequence: TGTACCAGCAGTTACTCAGGACAGGGGAGGGGCTATGGCTACACCTTC. Protein sequence: CTSSYSGQGRGYGYTF.

This rearrangement joins TRBV10-3 to TRBJ1-5; the D is unclear. Trimming shortened V by 7 bases and J by 7 bases, and 17 bases separated the two germline ends. The length of the CDR3 is 14 residues. Germline V gene sequence: CDR1 ENHRY, CDR2 SYGVKD. CDR3 region: CAITSERDGQPQHF. The DNA of the CDR3 is TGTGCCATCACCAGTGAGAGGGATGGCCAGCCCCAGCATTTT.

The table lists this clonotype with many counts. The chain carries TRBV6-5 and TRBJ2-7; 8 positions agree with TRBD2. The germline V gene encodes CDR1 MNHEY and CDR2 SVGAGI. V was pared by 5 bases and J by 0 bases, with 6 bases of the junction left unmatched. This CDR3 has 15 amino acids. The CDR3 coding sequence is TGTGCCAGCAGTCCCCCGGGACTAGTCTCCTACGAGCAGTACTTC. Translation gives CASSPPGLVSYEQYF.

Details on this clonotype: The conserved phenylalanine or tryptophan is not found at the CDR3 terminus, so this likely reflects a read error. The chain joins TRBV12-3 or TRBV12-4 to TRBJ1-2; TRBD1 is a possible D gene (5 bases). The CDR3 has 12 residues. Deletions cut 2 bases from V and 10 bases from J, with 11 bases between. CDR3 DNA sequence: TGTGCCAGCAGTTTACGGGGCTGGGACTACACCTCC. Translated: CASSLRGWDYTS.

In the case of this clonotype: The junction differs from germline at one of its ends, possibly a read error. J is TRBJ2-5 and V is TRBV11-2; 8 bases map to TRBD2. This CDR3 region has 16 residues. Germline assignment: CDR1 SGHAT and CDR2 FQNNGV. CDR3 protein: CASSSGALAGKETQYF. CDR3 sequence (DNA): TGTGCTAGCAGCAGCGGGGCCCTAGCGGGTAAGGAGACCCAGTACTTC.

With regard to this clonotype: A much more abundant neighbour one base away suggests this may be a read error. This chain joins TRBV28 and TRBJ2-7, with 10 nucleotides matching TRBD2. Germline V lookup: CDR1 MDHEN, CDR2 SYDVKM. The CDR3 runs 13 residues. CDR3 sequence: CAITSGTSYEQHF. DNA for the CDR3: TGTGCCATCACTAGCGGGACGTCCTACGAGCAGCACTTC.

This clonotype was found many times. The chain is built from TRBV12-3 or TRBV12-4 and TRBJ1-5; TRBD1 might be the D (6 bases). The CDR3 runs to 14 residues. The ends were cut back, 3 bases at V and 11 bases at J, with 17 bases in the middle. The CDR3 DNA is TGTGCCAGCAGTTTTACAGGGAGATCAGGGGCCCAGCATTTT. Residues: CASSFTGRSGAQHF.

The chain combines TRBV12-3 or TRBV12-4 with TRBJ2-7; tentative D call: TRBD2 (5 bases). The CDR3 loop spans 12 amino acids. Trimming took off 3 bases at V and 6 bases at J, with 9 bases between the two ends. The CDR3 region has the DNA TGTGCCAGCAGTTTGTCGGCGGGCGAGCAGTACTTC. Protein: CASSLSAGEQYF.

Points on this clonotype: A read error may produce the germline difference seen at one junction end. The V gene is TRBV11-3, the J gene TRBJ2-1; maybe TRBD2 (5 bases). The CDR3 runs to 15 residues. Germline V gene lookup returns CDR1 SGHNT and CDR2 YENEEA. The CDR3 loop reads CDSSLGSLLVGEQFF. The CDR3 DNA follows: TGTGACAGCAGCTTAGGTAGCCTACTAGTGGGGGAGCAGTTCTTC.

This clonotype is a singleton in its sample. An end of the junction differs from the germline gene, which may be a read error. The gene calls are TRBV4-1 and TRBJ2-3; a weak D match, TRBD2 (6 bases). The CDR3 spans 16 residues. Per germline, CDR1 MGHRA and CDR2 YSYEKL. Here the CDR3 reads CASNQVHGSPADTQYF. Written as DNA, the CDR3 is TGCGCCAGCAACCAAGTTCACGGGAGCCCCGCAGATACGCAGTATTTT.

This clonotype was counted many times. The chain combines TRBV7-9 with TRBJ2-3; 9 bases are a match to TRBD2. The CDR3 contains 14 residues. V gave up 3 bases and J gave up 5 bases; unmatched junction bases: 3. The germline V gene has CDR1 SEHNR and CDR2 FQNEAQ (reference sequence). This CDR3 is CASSLGLAGDTQYF. CDR3 coding DNA: TGTGCCAGCAGCTTGGGACTAGCTGGAGATACGCAGTATTTT.

As to this clonotype: The CDR3 ends on some other residue instead of the conserved phenylalanine or tryptophan, so this is likely a read error. The chain recombines TRBV30 with TRBJ2-1; D tentatively fits TRBD1 or TRBD2 (5 bases each). The germline V gene has CDR1 GTSNPN and CDR2 SVGIG (reference sequence). This CDR3 is built from 13 residues. V gave up 5 bases and J gave up 9 bases, with 17 bases separating them. This chain's CDR3 is CAWHPGTLGEQFL. The CDR3 DNA is TGTGCCTGGCACCCCGGGACCCTTGGTGAGCAGTTCTTA.

This clonotype was found a few times. This may stem from a read error, because a much larger clone lies one nucleotide away. The chain carries TRBV6-6 and TRBJ1-2, with D unresolved. Germline CDR1 is MNHNY and CDR2 is SVGAGI (reference sequence). The CDR3 length is 12 residues. CDR3 sequence: CTSKGVGYGYTF. Written as DNA, the CDR3 is TGTACCAGCAAGGGAGTTGGCTATGGCTACACCTTC.

The sample holds a few counts of this clonotype. The chain joins TRBV28 to TRBJ1-2, with no clear D. The CDR3 totals 14 residues. CDR1 is MDHEN, CDR2 SYDVKM, per germline. The germline V and J ends were trimmed by 11 bases and 0 bases, with 16 bases remaining between them. The CDR3 DNA sequence: TGTGCCTCCCTGGACCATACAGCTAACTATGGCTACACCTTC. Translated: CASLDHTANYGYTF.

The J gene is TRBJ2-1, the V gene TRBV29-1; D gene unclear. The CDR3 extends over 13 amino acids. The ends were cut back, 6 bases at V and 1 base at J, with 10 bases in the middle. CDR1 SQVTM and CDR2 ANQGSEA come from the germline V gene. CDR3 in amino acids: CSVWLTSYNEQFF. CDR3 in DNA: TGCAGCGTATGGCTAACTTCCTACAATGAGCAGTTCTTC.

The V call is TRBV9, the J call TRBJ2-7; D may be TRBD1 (5 bases). The CDR3 totals 14 residues. The V end was cut by 4 bases, the J end by 0 bases, with 11 bases between. Germline CDR1 reads SGDLS; CDR2 reads YYNGEE. In nucleotides, the CDR3 is TGTGCCAGCAGCCCCCGACAGAGCTCCTACGAGCAGTACTTC. This translates into CASSPRQSSYEQYF.

As concerns this clonotype: Because the CDR3 is missing its conserved closing phenylalanine or tryptophan, this is likely a read error. This sequence joins TRBV11-2 and TRBJ2-7, with 10 bases aligning to TRBD2. CDR3 length equals 18 residues. J lost 4 bases, V lost 7 bases, and 19 bases had no gene match. In germline, CDR1 is SGHAT, CDR2 FQNNGV. The CDR3 DNA is TGTGCCAGCAACTTTCTGGTGGCTAGCGGGGGCACCCTGTACGAGCAGTACCTC. Translating gives CASNFLVASGGTLYEQYL.

Details on this clonotype: Germline and junction disagree at one end, which may indicate a read error. The chain uses TRBV29-1 and TRBJ1-1, with 10 positions matching TRBD1. The CDR3 is 13 amino acids. The germline gives CDR1 SQVTM, CDR2 ANQGSEA. The CDR3 spells CSTPDRGNTGAFF. For the CDR3, the DNA is TGCAGCACACCGGACAGGGGGAACACTGGAGCTTTCTTT.

To note about this clonotype: Given a much more abundant clone one base away, this may be a read error. This CDR3 fails to terminate in the conserved phenylalanine or tryptophan, so it likely reflects a read error. The chain employs TRBV4-1 and TRBJ2-7, with 7 bases lining up with TRBD2. The germline CDR1 and CDR2 sequences are MGHRA and YSYEKL. This CDR3 spans 16 amino acids. The V segment lost 1 base and the J segment 2 bases; nucleotides outside the gene matches: 8. This CDR3 is CASSQALGLVAYEQYL. CDR3 DNA: TGCGCCAGCAGCCAAGCCCTTGGACTAGTTGCCTACGAGCAGTACCTC.

Regarding this clonotype: It may be a read error: a sequence one base away is much more abundant. The chain links TRBV5-5 to TRBJ1-1; TRBD1 matches at 8 bases. The CDR3 runs to 15 residues. The germline CDR1 and CDR2 sequences are SGHKS and YYEKEE (reference sequence). As DNA, the CDR3 is TGTGTCAGCAGCTCCCGGGACAGGATGAACACTGAAGCTTTCTTT. The encoded protein is CVSSSRDRMNTEAFF.